This is a list of T cell receptor beta chains from one sample in a study of blood T cells in healthy people across ages. TCRdb recomputed calls from the 5' RACE reads with MiXCR, one row per CDR3 protein. The sample carries about 970,000 distinct CDR3 sequences, just over 50% recorded once. The specimen sequenced was blood. These receptors were taken from a woman in her sixties in good health. The CDR3 runs from the conserved cysteine through the conserved F or W. The D gene is left open where the match is weak. The size entry is marked missing in some rows and otherwise reads once, few, many or a size class.

V	size	D	J	CDR3	DNA
TRBV4-3	NA	NA	TRBJ2-7	CASSQDPDMAYEQYF	TGCGCCAGCAGCCAAGATCCGGACATGGCCTACGAGCAGTACTTC
TRBV15	few	TRBD1	TRBJ2-3	CATSRGGTGSQYF	TGTGCCACCAGCAGAGGGGGGACAGGATCGCAGTATTTT
TRBV28	NA	NA	TRBJ1-1	CASSFDPRRNTEAFF	TGTGCCAGCAGTTTCGATCCGAGAAGGAACACTGAAGCTTTCTTT
TRBV5-5	NA	NA	TRBJ2-7	CASSLARSRSFYEQYF	TGTGCCAGCAGCTTGGCCAGATCCAGGTCCTTCTACGAGCAGTACTTC
TRBV5-6	few	TRBD2	TRBJ2-1	CASSFGTSGSPYNEQFF	TGTGCCAGCAGCTTCGGGACTAGCGGGAGCCCCTACAATGAGCAGTTCTTC
TRBV7-2	NA	NA	TRBJ2-7	CASSSTREAYEQYF	TGTGCCAGCAGCAGTACTAGAGAGGCCTACGAGCAGTACTTC
TRBV27	NA	NA	TRBJ2-7	CASSQNRVLSYEQYF	TGTGCCAGCAGTCAAAACCGGGTCCTCTCCTACGAGCAGTACTTC
TRBV12-3/TRBV12-4	NA	TRBD1	TRBJ1-2	CASSLTGDGGYTF	TGTGCCAGCAGCCTGACAGGGGACGGGGGCTACACCTTC
TRBV6-1	NA	NA	TRBJ1-5	CASSEEGASNQPQHF	TGTGCCAGCAGTGAAGAAGGGGCCAGCAATCAGCCCCAGCATTTT
TRBV28	NA	NA	TRBJ2-7	CASSFSVGSQQYF	TGTGCCAGCAGTTTTAGCGTCGGTTCTCAGCAGTACTTC
TRBV4-1	few	NA	TRBJ2-7	CASSQYAGSGVGSEQYF	TGCGCCAGCAGCCAATATGCGGGGAGCGGAGTAGGGAGCGAGCAGTACTTC
TRBV9	few	NA	TRBJ1-5	CASSGPGGQPQHF	TGTGCCAGCAGCGGGCCAGGAGGTCAGCCCCAGCATTTT
TRBV20-1	few	TRBD1	TRBJ1-2	CSARGTAKRGYTF	TGCAGTGCTAGGGGGACAGCCAAGCGGGGCTACACCTTC
TRBV10-3	NA	TRBD1	TRBJ1-1	CAISEFDRVTEAFF	TGTGCCATCAGTGAGTTCGACAGGGTTACTGAAGCTTTCTTT
TRBV7-6	few	TRBD1	TRBJ2-7	CASSPEGTDVYEQYF	TGTGCCAGCAGCCCAGAGGGGACAGACGTCTACGAGCAGTACTTC
TRBV28	NA	NA	TRBJ2-3	CASRAIADTQYF	TGTGCCAGCAGAGCTATAGCAGATACGCAGTATTTT
TRBV20-1	NA	NA	TRBJ1-1	CSASERRLNTEAFF	TGCAGTGCTAGCGAACGGAGGTTGAACACTGAAGCTTTCTTT
TRBV4-3	few	TRBD2	TRBJ2-5	CASSPRASGSGWETQYF	TGCGCCAGCAGCCCGAGGGCTAGCGGGAGTGGATGGGAGACCCAGTACTTC